This TCR beta chain was observed in a study of blood T cell repertoires in COVID-19. Across the whole study: Donors in the United States, Italy and Spain gave samples during acute or convalescent COVID-19. T cells, B-cell-depleted T cells, or PBMCs supplied cDNA or gDNA.

As processed by the authors: Estimates of nucleated cell counts were drawn from the amplification of reference gene primers. Assay used: immunoSEQ multiplex PCR; TCRdb lists only in-frame clones, some missing. Clonal size and the V and J genes are those of that table, whereas D and trimming came from the DNA. The data contain 150,000 to 200,000 clones, roughly 87% of them singletons. The V segment lost 6 bases and the J segment 4 bases; nucleotides outside the gene matches: 3. CDR1 is MDHEN and CDR2 is SYDVKM in the germline V gene. This CDR3 is built from 14 residues. The chain carries TRBV28 and TRBJ2-1; 10 bases match TRBD2. This receptor was taken from an older woman with acute or convalescent COVID-19. The source material was peripheral blood. Written as DNA, the CDR3 is TGTGCCAGCAGAGGGACTAGCGCTTACAATGAGCAGTTCTTC. Protein: CASRGTSAYNEQFF. The full variable domain, rest sourced from reference TRBV28 and TRBJ2-1, is DVKVTQSSRYLVKRTGEKVFLECVQDMDHENMFWYRQDPGLGLRLIYFSYDVKMKEKGDIPEGYSVSREKKERFSLILESASTNQTSMYLCASRGTSAYNEQFFGPGTRLTVL.